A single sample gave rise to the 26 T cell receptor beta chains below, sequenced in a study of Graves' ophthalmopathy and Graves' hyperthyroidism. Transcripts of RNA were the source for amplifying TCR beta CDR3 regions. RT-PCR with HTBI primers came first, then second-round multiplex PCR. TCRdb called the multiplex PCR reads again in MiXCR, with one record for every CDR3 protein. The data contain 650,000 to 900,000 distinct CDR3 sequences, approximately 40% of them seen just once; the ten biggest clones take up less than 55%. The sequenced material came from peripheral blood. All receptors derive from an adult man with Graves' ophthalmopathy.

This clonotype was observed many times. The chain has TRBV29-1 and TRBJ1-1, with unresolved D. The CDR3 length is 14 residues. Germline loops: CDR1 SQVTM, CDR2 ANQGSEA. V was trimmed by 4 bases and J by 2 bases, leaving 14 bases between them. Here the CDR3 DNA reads TGCAGCGTTGGTCCCTCGCCAGCCAACACTGAAGCTTTCTTT. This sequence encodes CSVGPSPANTEAFF.

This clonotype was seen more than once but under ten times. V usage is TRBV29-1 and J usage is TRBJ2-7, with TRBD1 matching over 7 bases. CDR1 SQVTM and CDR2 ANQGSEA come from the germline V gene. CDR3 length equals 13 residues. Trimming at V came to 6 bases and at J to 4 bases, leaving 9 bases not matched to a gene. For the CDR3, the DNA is TGCAGCGTAACCCTTGAGGGGGCTTACGAGCAGTACTTC. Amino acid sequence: CSVTLEGAYEQYF.

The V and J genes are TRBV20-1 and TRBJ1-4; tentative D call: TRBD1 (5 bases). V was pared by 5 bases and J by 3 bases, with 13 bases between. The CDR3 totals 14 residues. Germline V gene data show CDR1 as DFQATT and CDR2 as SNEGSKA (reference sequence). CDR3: CSALKGPANEKLFF. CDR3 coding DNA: TGCAGTGCTCTGAAGGGGCCGGCTAATGAAAAACTGTTTTTT.

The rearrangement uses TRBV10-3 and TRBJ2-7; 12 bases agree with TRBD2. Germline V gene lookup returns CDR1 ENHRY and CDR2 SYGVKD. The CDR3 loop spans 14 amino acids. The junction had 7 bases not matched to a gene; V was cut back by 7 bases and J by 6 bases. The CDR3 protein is CAITLGLAGREQYF. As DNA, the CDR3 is TGTGCCATCACCCTCGGACTAGCGGGACGCGAGCAGTACTTC.

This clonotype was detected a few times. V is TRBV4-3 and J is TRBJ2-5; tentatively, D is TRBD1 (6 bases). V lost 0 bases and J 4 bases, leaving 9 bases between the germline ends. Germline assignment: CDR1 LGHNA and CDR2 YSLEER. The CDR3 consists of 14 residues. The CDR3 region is CASSQDFRGETQYF. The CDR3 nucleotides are TGCGCCAGCAGCCAAGATTTCAGGGGAGAGACCCAGTACTTC.

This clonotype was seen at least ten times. As DNA, the CDR3 is TGTGCCAGCAGCTCGGACGGCCTTGGGGGCTACACCTTC. Translation gives CASSSDGLGGYTF. V gene TRBV7-9 combines with J gene TRBJ1-2, with D unresolved. CDR1 is SEHNR, CDR2 FQNEAQ, per germline (reference sequence). Trimming took off 4 bases at V and 8 bases at J, with 14 bases between the two ends. The CDR3 extends over 13 amino acids.

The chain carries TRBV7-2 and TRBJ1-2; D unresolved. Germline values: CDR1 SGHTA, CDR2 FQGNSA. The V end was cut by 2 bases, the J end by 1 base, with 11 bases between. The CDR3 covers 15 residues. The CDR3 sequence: CASSLSREGNYGYTF. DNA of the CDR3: TGTGCCAGCAGCTTATCGAGGGAGGGTAACTATGGCTACACCTTC.

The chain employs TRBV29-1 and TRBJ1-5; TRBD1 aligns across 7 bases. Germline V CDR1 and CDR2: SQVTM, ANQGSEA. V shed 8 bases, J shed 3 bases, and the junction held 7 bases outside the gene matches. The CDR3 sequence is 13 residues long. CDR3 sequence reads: CSQEGAHNQPQHF. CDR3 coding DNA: TGCAGCCAAGAGGGGGCTCACAATCAGCCCCAGCATTTT.

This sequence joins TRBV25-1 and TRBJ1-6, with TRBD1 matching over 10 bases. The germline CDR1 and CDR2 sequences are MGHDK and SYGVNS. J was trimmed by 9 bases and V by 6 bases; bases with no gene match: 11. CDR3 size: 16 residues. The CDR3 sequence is CASSRGRDRGTSPLHF. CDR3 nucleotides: TGTGCCAGCAGCCGAGGCCGGGACAGGGGTACTTCACCCCTCCACTTT.

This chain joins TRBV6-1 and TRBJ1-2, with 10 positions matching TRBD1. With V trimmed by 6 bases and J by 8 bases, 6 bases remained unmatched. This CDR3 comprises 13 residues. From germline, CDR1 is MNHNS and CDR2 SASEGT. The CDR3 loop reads CASRGTGAKGYTF. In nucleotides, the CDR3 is TGTGCCAGCAGAGGGACAGGGGCGAAAGGCTACACCTTC.

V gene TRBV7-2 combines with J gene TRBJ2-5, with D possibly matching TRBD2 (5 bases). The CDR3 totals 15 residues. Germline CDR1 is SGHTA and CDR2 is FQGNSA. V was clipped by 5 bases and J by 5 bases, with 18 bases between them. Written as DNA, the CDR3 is TGTGCCAGCAGCCAAGATCTGGCTAGCTATGAGACCCAGTACTTC. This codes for CASSQDLASYETQYF.

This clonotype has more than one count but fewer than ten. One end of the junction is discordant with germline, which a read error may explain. In nucleotides, the CDR3 is TGTGCCAGCAGTTACCCGACAGGAATGACCGGGGAGCTGTTTTTT. This sequence encodes CASSYPTGMTGELFF. V and J are TRBV10-3 and TRBJ2-2; tentative D call: TRBD1 (6 bases). CDR3 size: 15 residues. Per the germline V gene, CDR1 is ENHRY and CDR2 is SYGVKD.

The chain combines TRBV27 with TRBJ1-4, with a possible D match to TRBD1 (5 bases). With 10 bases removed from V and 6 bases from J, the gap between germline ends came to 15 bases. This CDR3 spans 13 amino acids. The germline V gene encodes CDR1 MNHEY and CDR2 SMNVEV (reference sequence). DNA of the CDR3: TGTGCCACACGGGATGGGACGGATGAAAAACTGTTTTTT. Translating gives CATRDGTDEKLFF.

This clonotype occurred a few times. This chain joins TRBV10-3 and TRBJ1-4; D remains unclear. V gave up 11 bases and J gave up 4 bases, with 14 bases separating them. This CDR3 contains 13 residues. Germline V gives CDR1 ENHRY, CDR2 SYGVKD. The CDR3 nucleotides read TGTGCCTCGGGTTCCATGAATAATGAAAAACTGTTTTTT. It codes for CASGSMNNEKLFF.

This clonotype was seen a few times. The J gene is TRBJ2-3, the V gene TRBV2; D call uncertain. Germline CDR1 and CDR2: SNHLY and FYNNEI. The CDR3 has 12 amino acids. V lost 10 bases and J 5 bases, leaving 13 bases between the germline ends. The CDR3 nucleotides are TGTGCCAAGGCCTTGACGGGAGATACGCAGTATTTT. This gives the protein CAKALTGDTQYF.

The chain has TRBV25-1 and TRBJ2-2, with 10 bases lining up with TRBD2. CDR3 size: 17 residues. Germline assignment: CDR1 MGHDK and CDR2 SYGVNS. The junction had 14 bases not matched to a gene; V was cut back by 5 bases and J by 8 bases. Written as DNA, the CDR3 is TGTGCCAGCAGTTCTCCTAGCGGGAGTCATCGTCCAGGGGAGCTGTTTTTT. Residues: CASSSPSGSHRPGELFF.

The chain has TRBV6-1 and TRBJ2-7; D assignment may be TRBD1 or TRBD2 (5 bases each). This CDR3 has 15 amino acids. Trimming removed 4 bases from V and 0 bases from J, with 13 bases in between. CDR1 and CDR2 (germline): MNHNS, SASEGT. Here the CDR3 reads CASSVSGTGSYEQYF. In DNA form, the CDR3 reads TGTGCCAGCAGTGTTTCGGGGACGGGCTCCTACGAGCAGTACTTC.

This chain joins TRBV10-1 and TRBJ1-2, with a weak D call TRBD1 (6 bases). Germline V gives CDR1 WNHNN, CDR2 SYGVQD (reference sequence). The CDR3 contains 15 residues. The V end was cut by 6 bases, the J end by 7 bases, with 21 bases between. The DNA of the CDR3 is TGCGCCAGCAGGGAGACAGTCACAGGGTGGAGTGGCTACACCTTC. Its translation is CASRETVTGWSGYTF.

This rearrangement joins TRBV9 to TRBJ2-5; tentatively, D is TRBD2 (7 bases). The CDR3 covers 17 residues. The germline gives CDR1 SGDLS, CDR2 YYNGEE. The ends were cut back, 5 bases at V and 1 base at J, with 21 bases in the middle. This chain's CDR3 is CASSQGGGVPGQETQYF. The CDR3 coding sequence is TGTGCCAGCAGTCAAGGGGGGGGCGTACCGGGCCAAGAGACCCAGTACTTC.

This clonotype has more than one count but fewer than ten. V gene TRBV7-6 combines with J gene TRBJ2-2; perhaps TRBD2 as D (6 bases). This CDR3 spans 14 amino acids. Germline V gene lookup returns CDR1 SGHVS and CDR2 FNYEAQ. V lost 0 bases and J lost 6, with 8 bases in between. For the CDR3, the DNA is TGTGCCAGCAGCTTAGCGGGGACTGCCGGGGAGCTGTTTTTT. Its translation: CASSLAGTAGELFF.

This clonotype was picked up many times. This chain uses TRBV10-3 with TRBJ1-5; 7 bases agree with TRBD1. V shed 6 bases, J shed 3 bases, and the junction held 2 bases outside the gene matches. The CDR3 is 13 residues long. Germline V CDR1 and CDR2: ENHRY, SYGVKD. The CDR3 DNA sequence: TGTGCCATCAGCGGACAGGACAATCAGCCCCAGCATTTT. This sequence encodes CAISGQDNQPQHF.

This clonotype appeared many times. CDR3 amino acids: CASSFRTSPYSNQPQHF. The CDR3 DNA reads as TGTGCCAGCAGCTTCAGGACCAGCCCGTATAGCAATCAGCCCCAGCATTTT. This chain connects TRBV7-2 to TRBJ1-5; D ambiguous. Trimming removed 3 bases at V and 0 bases at J, with 15 bases between. Germline V gene lookup returns CDR1 SGHTA and CDR2 FQGNSA. This CDR3 has 17 amino acids.

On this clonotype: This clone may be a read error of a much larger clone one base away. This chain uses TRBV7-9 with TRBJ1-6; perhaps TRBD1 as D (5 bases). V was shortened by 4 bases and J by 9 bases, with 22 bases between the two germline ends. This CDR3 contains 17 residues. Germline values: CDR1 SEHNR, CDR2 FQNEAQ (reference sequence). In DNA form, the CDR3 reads TGTGCCAGCAGCTCTAGGGGCCGGGAACAGCAGGCTTCACCCCTCCACTTT. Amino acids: CASSSRGREQQASPLHF. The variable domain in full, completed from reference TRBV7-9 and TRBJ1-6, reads DTGVSQNPRHKITKRGQNVTFRCDPISEHNRLYWYRQTLGQGPEFLTYFQNEAQLEKSRLLSDRFSAERPKGSFSTLEIQRTEQGDSAMYLCASSSRGREQQASPLHFGNGTRLTVT.

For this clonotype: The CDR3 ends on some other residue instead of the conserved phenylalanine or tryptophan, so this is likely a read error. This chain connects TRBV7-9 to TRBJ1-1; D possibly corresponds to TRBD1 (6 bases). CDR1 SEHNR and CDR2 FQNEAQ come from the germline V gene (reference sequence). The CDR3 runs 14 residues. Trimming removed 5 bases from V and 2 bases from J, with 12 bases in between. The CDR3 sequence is CASSHQGHNTEAFL. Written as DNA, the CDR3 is TGTGCCAGCAGCCACCAGGGGCATAACACTGAAGCTTTCCTT.

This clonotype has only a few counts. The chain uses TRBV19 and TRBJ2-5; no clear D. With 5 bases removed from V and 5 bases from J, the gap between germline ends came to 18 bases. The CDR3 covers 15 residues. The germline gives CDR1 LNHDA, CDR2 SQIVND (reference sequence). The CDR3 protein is CASSPGRTRGETQYF. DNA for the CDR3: TGTGCCAGTAGTCCAGGAAGGACCCGTGGGGAGACCCAGTACTTC.

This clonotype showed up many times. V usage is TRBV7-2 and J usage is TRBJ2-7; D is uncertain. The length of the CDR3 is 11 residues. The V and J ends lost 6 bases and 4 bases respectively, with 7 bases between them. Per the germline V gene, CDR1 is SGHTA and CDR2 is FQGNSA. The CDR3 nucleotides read TGTGCCAGCAGTCTACAGTACGAGCAGTACTTC. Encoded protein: CASSLQYEQYF. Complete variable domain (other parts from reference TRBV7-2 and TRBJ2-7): GAGVSQSPSNKVTEKGKDVELRCDPISGHTALYWYRQSLGQGLEFLIYFQGNSAPDKSGLPSDRFSAERTGGSVSTLTIQRTQQEDSAVYLCASSLQYEQYFGPGTRLTVT.